This T cell receptor beta chain was sequenced for a study of CD8 T cells in ankylosing spondylitis. The junction had 8 bases not matched to a gene; V was cut back by 6 bases and J by 6 bases. Germline V CDR1 and CDR2: DFQATT, SNEGSKA (reference sequence). CDR3 length: 14 amino acids. Each TCR beta library was made by quantitative 5'-RACE that incorporated molecular barcodes. Each CDR3 protein is one row after TCRdb ran MiXCR on the 5' RACE reads. The table has roughly 140,000 distinct CDR3 sequences, under 55% seen once. This receptor was taken from a male donor with ankylosing spondylitis. Sequencing was performed on synovial fluid, either unsorted or a sorted T cell fraction (not recorded which). This sequence joins TRBV20-1 and TRBJ2-1; 10 bases line up with TRBD2. CDR3 loop: CSARTSGECNEQFF. The CDR3 coding sequence is TGCAGTGCCAGAACTAGCGGGGAATGCAATGAGCAGTTCTTC.